This T cell receptor beta chain was profiled in a study of blood T cell repertoires in COVID-19. Sequenced by immunoSEQ multiplex PCR; TCRdb stores in-frame clones only, minus some. This sample carries 190,000 or so clones, 88% of them seen once, and the ten largest clones take more than 3.5%. This receptor was taken from a woman in her 30s with acute or convalescent COVID-19. The specimen sequenced was peripheral blood.

The chain's CDR3 is CASSYVGGKFF. The CDR3 DNA is TGTGCCAGCAGTTACGTCGGGGGAAAGTTTTTT. The chain employs TRBV6-5 and TRBJ1-4; the D gene is possibly TRBD1 (5 bases). The V end lost 2 bases, the J end lost 16 bases, and 11 bases lay between the germline ends. CDR1 and CDR2 from the germline V gene are MNHEY and SVGAGI. The CDR3 spans 11 residues.